A single sample gave rise to the 3 T cell receptor beta chains below, sequenced in a study of T cell responses to AZD1222 COVID-19 vaccine. Assay: immunoSEQ multiplex PCR; the TCRdb copy retains only in-frame clones and omits some. The sample consists of about 150,000 clones, 80% to 95% of them appearing once. This sample comprised peripheral blood, obtained on day 0 of MenACWY control vaccination. The receptors derive from an adult in good health.

The chain carries TRBV6-6 and TRBJ2-2, with 14 bases aligning to TRBD2. Trimming took 5 bases from V and 2 from J; bases not matched to a gene: 10. This CDR3 comprises 19 residues. From germline, CDR1 is MNHNY and CDR2 SVGAGI (reference sequence). The CDR3 DNA sequence: TGTGCCAGCAGTCCCATCCCCGGGACTAGCGGGAGAAACACCGGGGAGCTGTTTTTT. The encoded protein is CASSPIPGTSGRNTGELFF.

The chain links TRBV9 to TRBJ1-1, with a weak D call TRBD1 (5 bases). The CDR3 has 14 amino acids. Germline values: CDR1 SGDLS, CDR2 YYNGEE. V was trimmed by 4 bases and J by 1 base, leaving 11 bases between them. The CDR3 nucleotides are TGTGCCAGCAGCAAAGGGACTGCGAACACTGAAGCTTTCTTT. Protein: CASSKGTANTEAFF.

V and J are TRBV30 and TRBJ1-2, with D hard to call. V lost 0 bases and J lost 0, with 8 bases in between. Germline CDR1 and CDR2: GTSNPN and SVGIG (reference sequence). The CDR3 sequence is 14 residues long. This CDR3 reads CAWSVLNTNYGYTF. The CDR3 region has the DNA TGTGCCTGGAGTGTACTGAACACTAACTATGGCTACACCTTC.